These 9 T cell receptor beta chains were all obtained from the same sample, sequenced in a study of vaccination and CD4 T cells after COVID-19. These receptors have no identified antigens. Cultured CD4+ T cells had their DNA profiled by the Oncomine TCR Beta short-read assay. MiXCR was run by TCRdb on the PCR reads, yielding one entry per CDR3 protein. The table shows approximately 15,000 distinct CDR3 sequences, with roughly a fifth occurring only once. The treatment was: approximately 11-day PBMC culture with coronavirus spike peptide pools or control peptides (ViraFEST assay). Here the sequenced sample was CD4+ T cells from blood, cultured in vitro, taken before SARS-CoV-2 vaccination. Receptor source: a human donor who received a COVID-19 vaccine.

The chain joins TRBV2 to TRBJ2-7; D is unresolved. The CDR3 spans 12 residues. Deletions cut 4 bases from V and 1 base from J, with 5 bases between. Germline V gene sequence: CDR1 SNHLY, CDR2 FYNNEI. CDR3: CASSVGSYEQYF. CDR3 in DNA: TGTGCCAGCAGTGTTGGTTCCTACGAGCAGTACTTC.

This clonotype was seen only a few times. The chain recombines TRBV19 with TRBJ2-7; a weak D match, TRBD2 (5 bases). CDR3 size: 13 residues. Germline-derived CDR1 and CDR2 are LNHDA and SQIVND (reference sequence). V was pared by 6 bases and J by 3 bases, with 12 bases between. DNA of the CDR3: TGTGCCAGTAGCGTAGGACTTCGCTACGAGCAGTACTTC. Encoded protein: CASSVGLRYEQYF.

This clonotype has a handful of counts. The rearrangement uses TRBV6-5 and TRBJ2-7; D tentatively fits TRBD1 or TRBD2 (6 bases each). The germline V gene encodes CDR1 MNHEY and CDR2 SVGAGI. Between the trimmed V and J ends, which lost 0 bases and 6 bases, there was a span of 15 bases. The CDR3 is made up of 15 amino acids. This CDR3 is CASSYSVVRGPEQYF. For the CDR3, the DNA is TGTGCCAGCAGTTACTCGGTGGTACGGGGGCCCGAGCAGTACTTC.

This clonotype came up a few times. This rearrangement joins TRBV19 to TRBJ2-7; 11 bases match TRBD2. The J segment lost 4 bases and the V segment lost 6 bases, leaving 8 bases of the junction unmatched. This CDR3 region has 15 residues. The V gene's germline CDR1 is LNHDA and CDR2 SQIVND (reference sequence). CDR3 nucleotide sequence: TGTGCCAGTAGCCAACCGGGACTAGCGGATTACGAGCAGTACTTC. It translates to CASSQPGLADYEQYF.

The CDR3 is CAWSLGQGKGDTQYF. Written as DNA, the CDR3 is TGTGCCTGGAGCCTGGGACAGGGGAAGGGAGATACGCAGTATTTT. The chain employs TRBV30 and TRBJ2-3; 10 bases agree with TRBD1. This CDR3 spans 15 amino acids. Trimming removed 3 bases from V and 5 bases from J; junction bases left unmatched: 8. The V gene's germline CDR1 is GTSNPN and CDR2 SVGIG (reference sequence).

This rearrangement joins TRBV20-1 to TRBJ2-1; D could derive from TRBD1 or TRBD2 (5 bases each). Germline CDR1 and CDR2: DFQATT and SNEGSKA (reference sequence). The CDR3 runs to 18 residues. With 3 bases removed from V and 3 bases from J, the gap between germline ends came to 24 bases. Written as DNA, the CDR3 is TGCAGTGCTAGGGTAGGGGACGTCGGAATGACCCTCTACAATGAGCAGTTCTTC. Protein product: CSARVGDVGMTLYNEQFF.

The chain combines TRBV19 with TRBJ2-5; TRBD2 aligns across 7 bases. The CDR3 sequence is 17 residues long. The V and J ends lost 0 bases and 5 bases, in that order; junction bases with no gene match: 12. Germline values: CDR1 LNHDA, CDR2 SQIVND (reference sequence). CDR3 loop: CASSIDPRASGGETQYF. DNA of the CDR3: TGTGCCAGTAGTATAGACCCTCGCGCTAGCGGTGGGGAGACCCAGTACTTC.

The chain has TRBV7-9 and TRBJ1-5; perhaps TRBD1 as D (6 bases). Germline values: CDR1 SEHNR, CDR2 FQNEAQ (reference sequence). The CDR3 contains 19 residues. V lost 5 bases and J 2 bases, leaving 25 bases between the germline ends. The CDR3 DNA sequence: TGTGCCAGCAGCCCCCATTGGGGACATGGCGATATAGGCAATCAGCCCCAGCATTTT. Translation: CASSPHWGHGDIGNQPQHF.

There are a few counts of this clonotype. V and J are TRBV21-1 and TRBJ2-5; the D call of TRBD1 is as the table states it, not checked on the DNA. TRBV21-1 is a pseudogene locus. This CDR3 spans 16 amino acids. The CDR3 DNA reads TGTGCCAGCAGCCACGAGACGACAGGGGCCCAAGAGACCCAGTACTTC. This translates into CASSHETTGAQETQYF.